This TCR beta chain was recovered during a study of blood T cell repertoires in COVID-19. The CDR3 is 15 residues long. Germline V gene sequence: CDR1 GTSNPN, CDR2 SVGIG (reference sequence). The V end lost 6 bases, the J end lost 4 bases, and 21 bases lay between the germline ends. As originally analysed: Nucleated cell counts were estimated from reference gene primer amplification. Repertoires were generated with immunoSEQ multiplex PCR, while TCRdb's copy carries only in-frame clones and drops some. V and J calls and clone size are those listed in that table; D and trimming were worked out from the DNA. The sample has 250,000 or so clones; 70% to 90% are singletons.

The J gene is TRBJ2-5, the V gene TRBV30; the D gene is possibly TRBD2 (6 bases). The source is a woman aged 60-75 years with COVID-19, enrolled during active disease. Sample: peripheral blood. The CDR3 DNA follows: TGTGCCTGCCACCCTGGAGGGGTCGGGCGAGAGACCCAGTACTTC. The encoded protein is CACHPGGVGRETQYF.